The source of this T cell receptor beta chain is a study of blood T cell repertoires in COVID-19. This clone is a singleton in its sample. The CDR3 runs 14 residues. Germline CDR1 reads SQVTM; CDR2 reads ANQGSEA. The V end was cut by 4 bases, the J end by 5 bases, with 17 bases between. Methods used by the authors: The assay estimated nucleated cells by amplifying reference gene primers. Some clones are missing from TCRdb's copy, which holds only in-frame ones; the method was immunoSEQ multiplex PCR. The V and J calls and clone size were taken over from that table, and D and trimming were inferred from the DNA. The sample contains tens of thousands of clones, almost 90% of which appear only once.

The clonotype comes from a man aged 45 to 65 with acute or convalescent COVID-19. The sequencing sample was made of peripheral blood. V is TRBV29-1 and J is TRBJ1-1; possible D gene TRBD1, 5 bases. This CDR3 reads CSVGEGLIRTEAFF. In nucleotides, the CDR3 is TGCAGCGTTGGGGAGGGACTGATTAGGACTGAAGCTTTCTTT.